A selection of T cell receptor beta chains follows, all from one sample in a study of PD-1 blockade in classical Hodgkin lymphoma. Here immunoSEQ multiplex PCR was the method, and the copy in TCRdb shows in-frame clones only, minus some. The sample holds roughly 64,000 clones, about 89% seen once. This specimen was peripheral blood mononuclear cells (PBMCs), taken before the fourth cycle of nivolumab. These receptors were taken from a human donor with classical Hodgkin lymphoma. Both conserved end residues are part of each CDR3. Each record gives: V gene, clone size, J gene, D gene, CDR3 DNA, CDR3 protein. The D gene is left open where the match is weak. Rows give clone size only sometimes, using once, few, many, or a class for an expanded clone.

TRBV15	.	TRBJ1-2	.	TGTGCCACAGAGATGACAGGCGCCTTTGATGGCTACACCTTC	CATEMTGAFDGYTF
TRBV25-1	.	TRBJ2-2	.	TGTGCCAGCAGTGCCACCCTGCCCGGATCGGGGGCCGGGGAGCTGTTTTTT	CASSATLPGSGAGELFF
TRBV10-1	medium-sized	TRBJ1-1	.	TGCGCCAGCAGTGACCACAGGCCGAACACTGAAGCTTTCTTT	CASSDHRPNTEAFF
TRBV6-6	.	TRBJ1-2	.	TGTGCCAGCAGTCCATCATCCCATGGCTACACCTTC	CASSPSSHGYTF
TRBV19	.	TRBJ2-5	.	TGTGCCAGTAGTATCTCCGGACAGCCTGCATACCAAGAGACCCAGTACTTC	CASSISGQPAYQETQYF
TRBV10-3	once	TRBJ2-7	.	TGTGCCATCAGTGATCCTAGAAAAGTCGGGAACGAGCAGTACTTC	CAISDPRKVGNEQYF
TRBV7-6	.	TRBJ2-7	.	TGTGCCAGCAGCTTAGCGTCGGGCAGCTCCTACGAGCAGTACTTC	CASSLASGSSYEQYF
TRBV28	.	TRBJ1-3	.	TGTGCCAGCAGTTTAGGGTGGGGACTTTACTCTGGAAACACCATATATTTT	CASSLGWGLYSGNTIYF
TRBV7-8	.	TRBJ1-4	TRBD1	TGTGCCAGCAGCTTACGGGACAGGGGAAATGAAAAACTGTTTTTT	CASSLRDRGNEKLFF
TRBV7-9	.	TRBJ1-5	TRBD1	TGTGCCAGCTCCCCAGGGGGGGATCAGCCCCAGCATTTT	CASSPGGDQPQHF
TRBV19	once	TRBJ2-7	.	TGTGCCAGTAGCATGACGGCGGGATCCTACGAGCAGTACTTC	CASSMTAGSYEQYF
TRBV6-1	.	TRBJ2-3	.	TGTGCCAGCACCTTGGGGCGGGGAGACACAGATACGCAGTATTTT	CASTLGRGDTDTQYF
TRBV29-1	.	TRBJ2-5	.	TGCAGCGTTGATTCCCAAGCCCAGTACTTC	CSVDSQAQYF
TRBV7-9	.	TRBJ1-2	TRBD1	TGTGCCAGCAGCTCATGGGACAGGGGGCGCCTAGCTAACTATGGCTACACCTTC	CASSSWDRGRLANYGYTF
TRBV4-1	.	TRBJ2-3	.	TGCGCCAGCAGCCAAGATCCGGGGGCCCTTTGGGATACGCAGTATTTT	CASSQDPGALWDTQYF
TRBV11-2	.	TRBJ2-3	.	TGTGCCAGCAGCCCTAGGGAGGTTGGCGGCACAGATACGCAGTATTTT	CASSPREVGGTDTQYF
TRBV7-9	once	TRBJ2-1	.	TGTGCCAGCAGCCAAGAGAGGGAACCCTTCTACAATGAGCAGTTCTTC	CASSQEREPFYNEQFF
TRBV10-3	.	TRBJ1-2	.	TGTGCCTTCAGAGGAGGGGATGGCTACACCTTC	CAFRGGDGYTF
TRBV6-1	.	TRBJ1-5	.	TGTGCCAGCAGAGACAGTAGCAATCAGCCCCAGCATTTT	CASRDSSNQPQHF
TRBV6-5	.	TRBJ2-7	.	TGTGCCAGCAGTTACGCGGCCCCCTACGAGCAGTACTTC	CASSYAAPYEQYF
TRBV19	.	TRBJ1-4	.	TGTGCCAGTAGTCTCTACTTTGCAACTAATGAAAAACTGTTTTTT	CASSLYFATNEKLFF
TRBV5-4	.	TRBJ2-5	TRBD2	TGTGCCAGCAGCTTGGAAGCGGGAACAGGCTTCAGGGCCCAGTACTTC	CASSLEAGTGFRAQYF
TRBV6-6	.	TRBJ2-7	TRBD1	TGTGCCAGCAGTGGGACAGTCATGACCTACGAGCAGTACTTC	CASSGTVMTYEQYF
TRBV7-9	.	TRBJ1-1	.	TGTGCCAGCAGCTTATTGGCGGTGAACACTGAAGCTTTCTTT	CASSLLAVNTEAFF
TRBV5-1	.	TRBJ2-3	.	TGCGCCAGCAGTTTCAGCAGGGACCTAACAGATACGCAGTATTTT	CASSFSRDLTDTQYF
TRBV27	.	TRBJ2-5	.	TGTGCCAGCAGTTTATTGGGTGGACAGACCCAGTACTTC	CASSLLGGQTQYF
TRBV6-1	.	TRBJ2-2	.	TGTGCCAGCAGTGAAGCAACACCCACCGGGGAGCTGTTTTTT	CASSEATPTGELFF
TRBV4-1	few	TRBJ1-2	.	TGCGCCAGCAGCCAAGTGACAGTCCACCGGGGGACGTTCGGCTACACCTTC	CASSQVTVHRGTFGYTF
TRBV5-6	.	TRBJ2-1	.	TGTGCCAGCAGCCCCCCTAAAGGATCGAGGGATCTCGACAATGAGCAGTTCTTC	CASSPPKGSRDLDNEQFF
TRBV20-1	.	TRBJ2-3	.	TGCAGTGCTAGCGAGTCAGATACGCAGTATTTT	CSASESDTQYF
TRBV2	.	TRBJ1-1	.	TGTGCCAGCAGTACCGTGGCGGGGGTTCAGACTGAAGCTTTCTTT	CASSTVAGVQTEAFF
TRBV19	.	TRBJ1-3	.	TGTGCCAGTAGTATAGCCGGCGCTGGAAACACCATATATTTT	CASSIAGAGNTIYF
TRBV2	.	TRBJ2-7	.	TGTGCCAGTTCCGTGGTCGGTGACTCCTACGAGCAGTACTTC	CASSVVGDSYEQYF
TRBV27	.	TRBJ2-1	TRBD1	TGTGCCAGCGGATATCCGGACAGGAAAAATTACAATGAGCAGTTCTTC	CASGYPDRKNYNEQFF
TRBV25-1	.	TRBJ2-2	.	TGTGCCAGCAGTGAATGGGGTATCGGGGCAGCGTACACCGGGGAGCTGTTTTTT	CASSEWGIGAAYTGELFF
TRBV5-4	.	TRBJ2-7	.	TGTGCCAGCAGTTCTTTCACATCGCGCGAGCAGTACTTC	CASSSFTSREQYF
TRBV5-1	.	TRBJ2-7	TRBD1	TGCGCCAGCAGCTCAAACAGGGGGCTATCCTACGAGCAGTACTTC	CASSSNRGLSYEQYF
TRBV27	.	TRBJ1-6	.	TGTGCCAGCAGTTTAAGAGGGTTGTATAATTCACCCCTCCACTTT	CASSLRGLYNSPLHF